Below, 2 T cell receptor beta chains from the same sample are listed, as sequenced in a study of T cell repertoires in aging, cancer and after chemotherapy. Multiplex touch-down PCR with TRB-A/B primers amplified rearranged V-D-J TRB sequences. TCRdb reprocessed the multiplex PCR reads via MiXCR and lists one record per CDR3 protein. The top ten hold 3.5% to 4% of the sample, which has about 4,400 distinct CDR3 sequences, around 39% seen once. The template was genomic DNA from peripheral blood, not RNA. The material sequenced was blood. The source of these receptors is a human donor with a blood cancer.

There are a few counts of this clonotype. Here the CDR3 reads CASSRGGDYEQYF. The CDR3 DNA is TGTGCCAGCAGCCGGGGCGGGGACTACGAGCAGTACTTC. The chain joins TRBV7-6 to TRBJ2-7; D is perhaps TRBD2 (6 bases). Trimming cost V 5 bases and J 3 bases, with 11 bases left between them. The CDR3 has 13 residues. Germline CDR1 and CDR2: SGHVS and FNYEAQ.

This CDR3 is CASSGDSLASFNTEAFF. The CDR3 DNA reads TGTGCCAGCAGCGGGGACAGCCTTGCTTCCTTTAACACTGAAGCTTTCTTT. The chain combines TRBV6-1 with TRBJ1-1; 7 nucleotides line up with TRBD1. The CDR3 runs 17 residues. The germline CDR1 and CDR2 sequences are MNHNS and SASEGT. V dropped 6 bases and J dropped 2; count of bases not matched to a gene: 15.